The 9 T cell receptor beta chains listed next were all sequenced from one sample in a study of identical twins. TCRdb re-derived calls from the 5' RACE reads in MiXCR, one entry per CDR3 protein. The table has 500,000 to 700,000 distinct CDR3 sequences, under 8.5% seen once. The same specimen was also included in a second study, on yellow fever vaccine responses in identical twins.

Sequencing was carried out using PBMCs. The origin of the receptors is a woman between 18 and 29 years old in good health.

CDR3: CASSFWSGNSYNEQFF. The DNA of the CDR3 is TGTGCCAGCAGCTTCTGGAGCGGCAACTCCTACAATGAGCAGTTCTTC. The chain carries TRBV7-2 and TRBJ2-1; tentatively, D is TRBD2 (5 bases). The germline gives CDR1 SGHTA, CDR2 FQGNSA. V gave up 3 bases and J gave up 0 bases, with 12 bases separating them. This CDR3 has 16 residues.

At least ten counts were recorded for this clonotype. V usage is TRBV10-1 and J usage is TRBJ2-3; tentative D call: TRBD2 (6 bases). V lost 3 bases to trimming and J lost 4 bases, with 8 bases between them. The CDR3 consists of 13 residues. Germline lookup yields CDR1 WNHNN and CDR2 SYGVQD (reference sequence). The DNA for the CDR3 is TGCGCCAGCAGTGAACCGGGAGCAGATACGCAGTATTTT. This codes for CASSEPGADTQYF.

The chain carries TRBV4-2 and TRBJ2-1, with 9 bases identical to TRBD2. The CDR3 covers 19 residues. With V trimmed by 0 bases and J by 3 bases, 12 bases remained unmatched. CDR1 is LGHNA, CDR2 YNFKEQ, per germline. CDR3 residues: CASSQDNLLAGAGYNEQFF. The CDR3 DNA reads TGTGCCAGCAGCCAAGATAACCTCTTAGCGGGAGCAGGCTACAATGAGCAGTTCTTC.

The chain uses TRBV15 and TRBJ1-2; D gene unclear. CDR1 and CDR2 from the germline V gene are LNHNV and YYDKDF (reference sequence). CDR3 size: 12 residues. Trimming left V 0 bases short and J 8 bases short, with 7 bases between. In DNA, the CDR3 is TGTGCCACCAGCAGAGATAGCAGGGGCTACACCTTC. Translation gives CATSRDSRGYTF.

The rearrangement joins TRBV7-6 to TRBJ1-1, with 10 bases aligning to TRBD1. CDR3 size: 15 residues. V was pared by 5 bases and J by 5 bases, with 8 bases of the junction left unmatched. Looked up from germline, CDR1 is SGHVS and CDR2 is FNYEAQ. The CDR3 loop reads CASSKTGGMGTEAFF. The CDR3 nucleotides read TGTGCCAGCAGCAAGACAGGGGGCATGGGGACTGAAGCTTTCTTT.

The V call is TRBV4-1, the J call TRBJ2-7; tentatively, D is TRBD1 or TRBD2 (5 bases each). The CDR3 is made up of 17 amino acids. Trimming shortened V by 1 base and J by 0 bases, and 16 bases separated the two germline ends. CDR1 is MGHRA and CDR2 is YSYEKL in the germline V gene. CDR3 sequence reads: CASSQVVGAILSYEQYF. The DNA for the CDR3 is TGCGCCAGCAGCCAAGTAGTCGGGGCTATCCTCTCCTACGAGCAGTACTTC.

V and J are TRBV13 and TRBJ2-1; 9 bases match TRBD2. The CDR3 totals 17 residues. CDR1 and CDR2 from the germline V gene are PRHDT and FYEKMQ (reference sequence). Losses at the gene ends were 4 bases for V and 5 bases for J; bases not matched to a gene: 12. This CDR3 reads CASSYITLAGSNNEQFF. CDR3 coding DNA: TGTGCCAGCAGCTACATCACTCTAGCGGGATCGAACAATGAGCAGTTCTTC.

This clonotype was picked up many times. V and J are TRBV28 and TRBJ2-1, with TRBD1 matching 9 bases. The CDR3 sequence is 16 residues long. Germline trimming cut 4 bases from V and 4 bases from J; bases unmatched to any gene: 8. Germline V gives CDR1 MDHEN, CDR2 SYDVKM. The chain's CDR3 is CASSSTGTGSYNEQFF. CDR3 nucleotide sequence: TGTGCCAGCAGTTCTACCGGGACAGGGTCTTACAATGAGCAGTTCTTC.

This clonotype was detected ten times or more. This rearrangement joins TRBV3-1 to TRBJ1-1; TRBD1 agrees at 10 bases. After removal of 4 bases from V and 9 bases from J, the junction contained 2 bases not matched to a gene. Germline CDR1 reads LGHDT; CDR2 reads YNNKEL (reference sequence). CDR3 length: 12 residues. CDR3 nucleotides: TGTGCCAGCAGCCGGGGACAGGGGAAAGCTTTCTTT. This gives the protein CASSRGQGKAFF.